The 7 T cell receptor beta chains in this list originate from one sample, sequenced in a study of beta chain features in type 1 diabetes. Sequencing targeted expressed TCRB transcripts, as all isolated RNA had been reverse transcribed. The data were produced by immunoSEQ multiplex PCR, yet TCRdb's version contains in-frame clones alone and is incomplete. The table includes about 450,000 clones, about an eighth detected once. Sequenced sample: naive CD4+ T cells from blood. The receptors here all came from a woman between 18 and 29 years old in good health.

The chain combines TRBV16 with TRBJ2-3; D is unclear. The ends were cut back, 2 bases at V and 4 bases at J, with 10 bases in the middle. Germline CDR1 reads KGHSY; CDR2 reads FQNENV. The length of the CDR3 is 14 residues. As DNA, the CDR3 is TGTGCCAGCAGCCAAACGAAATACCCAGATACGCAGTATTTT. Translation gives CASSQTKYPDTQYF.

Regarding this clone: The same CDR3 also results from other DNA sequences found in this sample. This rearrangement joins TRBV5-1 to TRBJ2-2; D perhaps matches TRBD1 (6 bases). Trimming removed 4 bases from V and 2 bases from J, with 9 bases in between. CDR1 and CDR2 (germline): SGHRS, YFSETQ. The CDR3 is 14 amino acids. In nucleotides, the CDR3 is TGCGCCAGCAGCCGGGACACTAACACCGGGGAGCTGTTTTTT. As protein: CASSRDTNTGELFF.

There are a few counts of this clone. The chain carries TRBV7-8 and TRBJ2-3; D might be TRBD2 (5 bases). In germline, CDR1 is SGHVS, CDR2 FQNEAQ. The CDR3 is 14 residues long. Trimming stripped 2 bases from V and 2 bases from J, with 8 bases between. This CDR3 is CASSLREYTDTQYF. In DNA, the CDR3 is TGTGCCAGCAGCTTAAGGGAGTACACAGATACGCAGTATTTT.

Only a few counts were recorded for this clone. The rearrangement joins TRBV9 to TRBJ2-3; D uncertain. CDR1 SGDLS and CDR2 YYNGEE come from the germline V gene. Between the trimmed V and J ends, which lost 0 bases and 6 bases, there was a span of 14 bases. The CDR3 loop spans 15 amino acids. The CDR3 bases are TGTGCCAGCAGCGTAGAGAAGCGAACAGCGGATACGCAGTATTTT. Its protein is CASSVEKRTADTQYF.

This clone was seen only a few times. V and J are TRBV16 and TRBJ2-3, with D unresolved. The V end lost 0 bases, the J end lost 2 bases, and 6 bases lay between the germline ends. Germline CDR1 is KGHSY and CDR2 is FQNENV. This CDR3 spans 14 amino acids. CDR3 sequence reads: CASSQSSDTDTQYF. The CDR3 region has the DNA TGTGCCAGCAGCCAATCGAGCGACACAGATACGCAGTATTTT.

The chain is built from TRBV4-2 and TRBJ2-2; TRBD2 aligns across 9 bases. Germline CDR1 is LGHNA and CDR2 is YNFKEQ. The CDR3 is 17 amino acids. The J segment lost 4 bases and the V segment lost 0 bases, leaving 6 bases of the junction unmatched. The CDR3 protein is CASSQDLGGRATGELFF. CDR3 in DNA: TGTGCCAGCAGCCAAGATCTGGGCGGGAGGGCCACCGGGGAGCTGTTTTTT.

This clone was detected only a few times. The rearrangement joins TRBV2 to TRBJ2-1; weak D call: TRBD1 (5 bases). The CDR3 extends over 13 amino acids. Germline V gives CDR1 SNHLY, CDR2 FYNNEI. The V and J ends lost 7 bases and 5 bases respectively, with 12 bases between them. CDR3: CASMVRVNNEQFF. CDR3 coding DNA: TGTGCCAGCATGGTCAGGGTCAACAATGAGCAGTTCTTC.